This T cell receptor beta chain was observed in a study of T-cell memory formation after mild COVID-19. Study in general: Largely donor-specific TCR clusters were found. General study findings and limits: Clones that got smaller from day 15 to 85 had even CD4/CD8, while clones growing later tipped toward CD4+. That cross-reactive memory joined was suggested by some responding clones appearing in pre-infection memory. The second-wave clones peaking on day 37 were not confirmed as SARS-CoV-2-specific.

CDR3 length equals 14 residues. Germline CDR1 reads SGHTA; CDR2 reads FQGNSA. Trimming took 4 bases from V and 2 from J, leaving 11 bases between them. A single record per CDR3 protein comes from TCRdb applying MiXCR to the 5' RACE reads. The repertoire holds about 360,000 distinct CDR3 sequences, about an eighth seen once, with about a fifth in the top ten. In this sample, this clonotype turned up many times. Its specificity is not known. This chain uses TRBV7-2 with TRBJ2-5, with D perhaps matching TRBD2 (6 bases). This TCR derives from a man between 18 and 35 years old who had mild COVID-19 (a few samples of this study predate the infection). Cell type and time point are not known. What was sequenced was PBMCs or a T cell subset sorted from them (not recorded which). CDR3: CASSSSGTQETQYF. CDR3 DNA sequence: TGTGCCAGCAGCTCATCCGGGACTCAAGAGACCCAGTACTTC.